Below are 4 T cell receptor beta chains sequenced from a single sample in a study of blood T cell repertoires in COVID-19. Assay used: immunoSEQ multiplex PCR; TCRdb lists only in-frame clones, some missing. Of fewer than 300,000 clones listed, almost 85% are singletons. The sequencing sample was made of peripheral blood. The receptors here all came from a man over 45 with active or convalescent COVID-19.

The rearrangement joins TRBV7-9 to TRBJ2-1, with TRBD2 matching over 10 bases. V gave up 6 bases and J gave up 10 bases; unmatched junction bases: 12. This CDR3 contains 15 residues. Germline-derived CDR1 and CDR2 are SEHNR and FQNEAQ (reference sequence). The CDR3 is CASSLIAGGPGEQFF. CDR3 bases: TGTGCCAGCAGTTTAATAGCGGGAGGCCCTGGGGAGCAGTTCTTC.

This clone was counted a few times. CDR3 nucleotides: TGTGCCAGCAGCGAACAGGGGGCAGGCTACGAGCAGTACTTC. Translation: CASSEQGAGYEQYF. The V and J genes are TRBV7-9 and TRBJ2-7; 9 bases map to TRBD1. CDR3 length: 14 residues. J gave up 3 bases and V 5 bases, and 5 bases lay outside the gene matches. CDR1 is SEHNR, CDR2 FQNEAQ, per germline (reference sequence).

The rearrangement links TRBV19 to TRBJ2-5; TRBD1 matches at 11 bases. Germline values: CDR1 LNHDA, CDR2 SQIVND (reference sequence). The CDR3 length is 16 residues. V dropped 5 bases and J dropped 4; count of bases not matched to a gene: 9. CDR3 region: CASSARGTGGRETQYF. In DNA form, the CDR3 reads TGTGCCAGTAGTGCCCGAGGGACAGGGGGACGAGAGACCCAGTACTTC.

The sample holds one count of this clone. The J gene is TRBJ1-2, the V gene TRBV7-2; TRBD1 is a possible D gene (5 bases). The CDR3 spans 14 residues. V shed 5 bases and J shed 4 bases, with 14 bases lying between them. Germline V gives CDR1 SGHTA, CDR2 FQGNSA. CDR3 sequence reads: CASSPRELLYGYTF. The CDR3 coding sequence is TGTGCCAGCAGCCCCAGGGAATTGCTCTATGGCTACACCTTC.